The 8 T cell receptor beta chains below come from one sample, sequenced in a study of blood T cells in healthy people across ages. A sample-barcoded 5' primer and a J-beta primer mix were used in a second PCR of roughly 7 to 11 cycles. TCRdb ran MiXCR on the 5' RACE reads and lists one entry per CDR3 protein. Of 1.5 million to 2 million distinct CDR3 sequences listed, approximately 32% are singletons. The source material was blood. The receptor source for this set is a woman in her twenties or thirties in good health.

The J gene is TRBJ2-3, the V gene TRBV5-5, with D possibly being TRBD1 (6 bases). The CDR3 spans 15 residues. V was pared by 3 bases and J by 4 bases, with 15 bases between. The germline CDR1 and CDR2 sequences are SGHKS and YYEKEE (reference sequence). CDR3: CASSYGTFLADTQYF. In nucleotides, the CDR3 is TGTGCCAGCAGCTACGGGACATTCCTCGCAGATACGCAGTATTTT.

V and J are TRBV20-1 and TRBJ1-5, with 9 bases identical to TRBD1. The V gene end was trimmed by 2 bases and the J gene end by 2 bases; junction bases not matched to a gene: 4. Germline V CDR1 and CDR2: DFQATT, SNEGSKA (reference sequence). The CDR3 has 15 amino acids. CDR3 bases: TGCAGTGCTAGAACGGGACAGGGAGGCAATCAGCCCCAGCATTTT. Its translation: CSARTGQGGNQPQHF.

The chain uses TRBV3-1 and TRBJ1-2; D remains unclear. The ends were cut back, 0 bases at V and 4 bases at J, with 15 bases in the middle. The CDR3 contains 16 residues. Looked up from germline, CDR1 is LGHDT and CDR2 is YNNKEL (reference sequence). The CDR3 sequence: CASSQDSSPWGYGYTF. The CDR3 coding sequence is TGTGCCAGCAGCCAAGATTCGTCCCCCTGGGGCTATGGCTACACCTTC.

The V call is TRBV27, the J call TRBJ2-1; tentatively, D is TRBD2 (6 bases). The CDR3 has 17 residues. V lost 3 bases, J lost 0 bases, and 15 bases lay in between. Germline assignment: CDR1 MNHEY and CDR2 SMNVEV (reference sequence). The CDR3 bases are TGTGCCAGCAGTTTTGGGGGAGGCGTAGGCTCCTACAATGAGCAGTTCTTC. This gives the protein CASSFGGGVGSYNEQFF.

The chain is built from TRBV20-1 and TRBJ2-5; D call uncertain. V lost 1 base and J 2 bases, leaving 11 bases between the germline ends. Per the germline V gene, CDR1 is DFQATT and CDR2 is SNEGSKA (reference sequence). CDR3 length equals 14 residues. The CDR3 loop is CSARVPLGQETQYF. In nucleotides, the CDR3 is TGCAGTGCTAGAGTACCCTTGGGGCAAGAGACCCAGTACTTC.

This clonotype was detected a few times. The chain uses TRBV20-1 and TRBJ2-5; no reliable D call. CDR1 DFQATT and CDR2 SNEGSKA come from the germline V gene (reference sequence). This CDR3 is 12 amino acids long. Trimming stripped 5 bases from V and 3 bases from J, with 10 bases between. The CDR3 region is CSAPDGKETQYF. The CDR3 nucleotides read TGCAGTGCTCCCGACGGCAAAGAGACCCAGTACTTC.

This clonotype was seen repeatedly, ten times or more. The chain employs TRBV10-3 and TRBJ1-5, with D possibly being TRBD1 (5 bases). The V gene's germline CDR1 is ENHRY and CDR2 SYGVKD. The CDR3 loop spans 14 amino acids. V lost 5 bases to trimming and J lost 0 bases, with 8 bases between them. The CDR3 protein is CAISTQGSNQPQHF. DNA of the CDR3: TGTGCCATCAGTACCCAGGGTAGCAATCAGCCCCAGCATTTT.

This clonotype was counted only a few times. V gene TRBV20-1 combines with J gene TRBJ1-6, with D perhaps TRBD1 (5 bases). Trimming took 6 bases from V and 7 from J, leaving 19 bases between them. Germline V gene lookup returns CDR1 DFQATT and CDR2 SNEGSKA (reference sequence). The CDR3 spans 15 residues. This CDR3 reads CSATRAGPLNSPLHF. CDR3 DNA: TGCAGTGCAACCAGGGCGGGACCGCTGAATTCACCCCTCCACTTT.